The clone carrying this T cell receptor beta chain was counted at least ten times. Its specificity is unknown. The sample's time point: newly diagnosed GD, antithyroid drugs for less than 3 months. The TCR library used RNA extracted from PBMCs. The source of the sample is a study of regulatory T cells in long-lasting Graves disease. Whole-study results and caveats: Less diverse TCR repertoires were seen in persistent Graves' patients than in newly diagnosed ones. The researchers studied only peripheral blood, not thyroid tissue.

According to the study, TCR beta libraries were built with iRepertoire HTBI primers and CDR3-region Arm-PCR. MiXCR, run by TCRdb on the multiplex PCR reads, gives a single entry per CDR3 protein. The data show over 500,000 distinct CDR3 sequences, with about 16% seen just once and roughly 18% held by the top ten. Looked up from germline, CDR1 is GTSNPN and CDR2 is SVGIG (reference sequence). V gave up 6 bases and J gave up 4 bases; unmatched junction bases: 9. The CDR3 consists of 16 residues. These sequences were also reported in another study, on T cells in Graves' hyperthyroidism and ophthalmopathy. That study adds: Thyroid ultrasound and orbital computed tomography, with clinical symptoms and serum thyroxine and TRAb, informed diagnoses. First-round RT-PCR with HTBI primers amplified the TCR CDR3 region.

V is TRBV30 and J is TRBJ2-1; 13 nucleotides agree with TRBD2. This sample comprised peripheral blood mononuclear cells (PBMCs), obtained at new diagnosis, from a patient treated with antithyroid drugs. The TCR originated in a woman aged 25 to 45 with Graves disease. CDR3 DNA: TGTGCCTGCCGAACGACTAGCGGGAGGCGGTACAATGAGCAGTTCTTC. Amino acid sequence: CACRTTSGRRYNEQFF.